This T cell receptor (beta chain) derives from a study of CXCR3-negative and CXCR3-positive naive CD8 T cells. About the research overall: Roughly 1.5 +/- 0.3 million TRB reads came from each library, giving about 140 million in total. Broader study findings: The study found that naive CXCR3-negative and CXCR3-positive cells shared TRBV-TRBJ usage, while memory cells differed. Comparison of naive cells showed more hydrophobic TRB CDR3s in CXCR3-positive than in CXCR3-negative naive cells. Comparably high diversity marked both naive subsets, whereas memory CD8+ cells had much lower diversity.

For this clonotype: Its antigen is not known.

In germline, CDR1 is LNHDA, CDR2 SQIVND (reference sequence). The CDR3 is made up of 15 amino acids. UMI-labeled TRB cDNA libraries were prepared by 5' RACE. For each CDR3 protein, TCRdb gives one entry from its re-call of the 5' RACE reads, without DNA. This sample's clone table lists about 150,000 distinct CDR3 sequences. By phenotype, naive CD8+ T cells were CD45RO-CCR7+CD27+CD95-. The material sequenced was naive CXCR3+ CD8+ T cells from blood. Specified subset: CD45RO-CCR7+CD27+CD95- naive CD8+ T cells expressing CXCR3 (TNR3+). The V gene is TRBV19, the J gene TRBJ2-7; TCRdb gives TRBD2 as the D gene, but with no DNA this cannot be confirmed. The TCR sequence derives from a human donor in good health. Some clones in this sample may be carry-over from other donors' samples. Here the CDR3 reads CASSYGSGGLYEQYF.